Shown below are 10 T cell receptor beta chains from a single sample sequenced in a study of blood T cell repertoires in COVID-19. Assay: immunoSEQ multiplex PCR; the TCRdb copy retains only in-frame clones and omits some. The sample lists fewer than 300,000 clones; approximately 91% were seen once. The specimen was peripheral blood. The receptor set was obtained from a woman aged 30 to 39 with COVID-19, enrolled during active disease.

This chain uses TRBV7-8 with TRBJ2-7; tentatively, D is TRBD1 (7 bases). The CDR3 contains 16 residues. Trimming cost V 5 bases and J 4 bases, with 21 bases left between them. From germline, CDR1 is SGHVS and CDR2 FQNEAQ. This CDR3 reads CASSPGGWGGRYEQYF. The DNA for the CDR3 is TGTGCCAGCAGCCCAGGGGGGTGGGGCGGAAGGTACGAGCAGTACTTC.

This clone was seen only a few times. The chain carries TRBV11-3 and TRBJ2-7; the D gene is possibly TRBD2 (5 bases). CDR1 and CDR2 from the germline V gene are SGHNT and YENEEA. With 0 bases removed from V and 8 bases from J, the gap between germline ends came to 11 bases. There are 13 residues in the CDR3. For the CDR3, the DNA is TGTGCCAGCAGCTTAGATCCTGGAGGCAAGCAGTACTTC. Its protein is CASSLDPGGKQYF.

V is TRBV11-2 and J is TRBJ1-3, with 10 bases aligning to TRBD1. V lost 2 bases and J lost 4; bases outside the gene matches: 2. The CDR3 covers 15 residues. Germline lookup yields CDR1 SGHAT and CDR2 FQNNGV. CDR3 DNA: TGTGCCAGCAGCTTACGACAGGGGGCGGGAAACACCATATATTTT. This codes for CASSLRQGAGNTIYF.

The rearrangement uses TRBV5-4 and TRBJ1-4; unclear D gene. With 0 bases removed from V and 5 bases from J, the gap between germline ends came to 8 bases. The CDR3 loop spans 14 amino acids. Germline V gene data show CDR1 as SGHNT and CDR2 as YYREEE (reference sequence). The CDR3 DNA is TGTGCCAGCAGCTTGGGACTTAGGAATGAAAAACTGTTTTTT. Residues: CASSLGLRNEKLFF.

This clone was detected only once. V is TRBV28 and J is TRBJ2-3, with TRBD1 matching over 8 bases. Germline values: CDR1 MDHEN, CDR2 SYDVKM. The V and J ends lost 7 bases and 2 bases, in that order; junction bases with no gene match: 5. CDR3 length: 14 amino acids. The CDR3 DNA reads TGTGCCAGCAAGGACAGGGAACCCACAGATACGCAGTATTTT. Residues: CASKDREPTDTQYF.

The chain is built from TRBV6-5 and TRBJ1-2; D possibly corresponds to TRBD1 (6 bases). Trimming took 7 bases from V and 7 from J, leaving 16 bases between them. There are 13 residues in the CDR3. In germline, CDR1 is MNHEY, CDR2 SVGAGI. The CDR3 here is CASTPQRDTGYTF. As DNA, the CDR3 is TGTGCCAGCACCCCCCAGCGGGACACTGGCTACACCTTC.

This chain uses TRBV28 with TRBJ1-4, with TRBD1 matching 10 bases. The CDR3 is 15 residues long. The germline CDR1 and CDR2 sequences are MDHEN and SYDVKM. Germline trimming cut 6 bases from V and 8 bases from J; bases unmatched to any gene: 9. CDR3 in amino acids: CASREGGQGKEKLFF. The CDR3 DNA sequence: TGTGCCAGCAGGGAAGGGGGACAGGGGAAGGAAAAACTGTTTTTT.

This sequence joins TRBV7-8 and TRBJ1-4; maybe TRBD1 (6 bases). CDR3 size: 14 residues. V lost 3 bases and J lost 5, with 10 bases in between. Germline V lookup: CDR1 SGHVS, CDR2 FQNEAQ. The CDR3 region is CASSFSGQNEKLFF. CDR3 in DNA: TGTGCCAGCAGCTTTTCCGGACAGAATGAAAAACTGTTTTTT.

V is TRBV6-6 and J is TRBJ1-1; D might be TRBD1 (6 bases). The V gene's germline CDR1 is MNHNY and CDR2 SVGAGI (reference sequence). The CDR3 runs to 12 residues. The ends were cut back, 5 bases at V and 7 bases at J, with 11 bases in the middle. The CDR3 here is CASSTRDNEAFF. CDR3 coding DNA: TGTGCCAGCAGTACAAGGGACAATGAAGCTTTCTTT.

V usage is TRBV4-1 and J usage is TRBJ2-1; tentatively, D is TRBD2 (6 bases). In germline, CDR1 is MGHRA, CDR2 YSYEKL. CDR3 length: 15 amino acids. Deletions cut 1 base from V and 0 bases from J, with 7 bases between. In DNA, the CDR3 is TGCGCCAGCAGCCAAGCGGGAGTCTCCTACAATGAGCAGTTCTTC. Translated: CASSQAGVSYNEQFF.